The rows below give T cell receptor beta chains drawn from one sample of a study of blood T cell repertoires in COVID-19. TCRdb's table, derived via immunoSEQ multiplex PCR, lists solely in-frame clones and lacks some. In the table there are about 390,000 clones, roughly 89% of which are singletons. The specimen sequenced was PBMCs or T cells enriched from blood (not recorded which). The source is a woman aged 45-65 years who had recovered from COVID-19. The CDR3 runs from the conserved cysteine through the conserved F or W. A D gene is named only where the DNA matches it firmly. Clone size is not always given. Where it is, it says once, few, many or a class for expanded clones.

j_call d_call clone_size v_call cdr3_nt cdr3_aa
TRBJ2-1 NA NA TRBV13 TGTGCCAGCAGCTTAGCGTGGGCTCCCCTAAGCTCCTACAATGAGCAGTTCTTC CASSLAWAPLSSYNEQFF
TRBJ1-2 NA few TRBV2 TGTGCCAGCACACGCGGGGCTACTAACTATGGCTACACCTTC CASTRGATNYGYTF
TRBJ1-3 NA NA TRBV4-3 TGCGCCAGCAGCCAAGAGGTTCGGTACAGCGGTCATGGAAACACCATATATTTT CASSQEVRYSGHGNTIYF
TRBJ2-2 NA NA TRBV6-4 TGTGCCAGCAGCACGCAGGGGACCGGGGAGCTGTTTTTT CASSTQGTGELFF
TRBJ1-1 NA once TRBV5-1 TGCGCCAGTACGAAAGGGGGTGTCACTGAAGCTTTCTTT CASTKGGVTEAFF
TRBJ2-2 TRBD1 NA TRBV5-8 TGTGCCAGCAGCACCGGACAGGGCACCGGGGAGCTGTTTTTT CASSTGQGTGELFF
TRBJ1-2 NA NA TRBV12-3/TRBV12-4 TGTGCCAGCAGACAGGGTTTATATGGCTACACCTTC CASRQGLYGYTF
TRBJ1-2 NA NA TRBV11-2 TGTGCCAGCAGCTCCGGGACTATCTATGGCTACACCTTC CASSSGTIYGYTF
TRBJ2-6 NA once TRBV12-5 TGTGCTAGTGGTTTGGACCTCGGACAGTTCTACTCTGGGGCCAACGTCCTGACTTTC CASGLDLGQFYSGANVLTF
TRBJ2-7 TRBD1 NA TRBV5-6 TGTGCCAGCAGCTTGAGAGGGACAGGGGGCGACGAGCAGTACTTC CASSLRGTGGDEQYF
TRBJ1-2 TRBD1 NA TRBV7-2 TGTGCCAGCAGCTCGCGAACGGGGACAGCTTATGGCTACACCTTC CASSSRTGTAYGYTF
TRBJ2-5 NA NA TRBV18 TGTGCCAGCTCACCACTTCCCCGAGAGACCCAGTACTTC CASSPLPRETQYF
TRBJ2-4 TRBD1 NA TRBV14 TGTGCCAGCAGCCAAGGGGACAGGGCGACCAAAAACATTCAGTACTTC CASSQGDRATKNIQYF
TRBJ1-4 NA NA TRBV6-5 TGTGCCAGCAGGTCGGGGGATACTAATGAAAAACTGTTTTTT CASRSGDTNEKLFF
TRBJ1-2 NA NA TRBV13 TGTGCCAGCAGCAAACCATCCGCAGGTGCTTCTTACGGCTACACCTTC CASSKPSAGASYGYTF
TRBJ2-3 NA NA TRBV25-1 TGTGCCAGCAGTGAATACCCCGAGCATACGCAGTATTTT CASSEYPEHTQYF
TRBJ2-4 TRBD1 NA TRBV28 TGTGCCAGCAGCCATACAGGGGGATGGTACTTC CASSHTGGWYF
TRBJ1-4 NA NA TRBV7-2 TGTGCCAGCAGGGCTGCAACTAATGAAAAACTGTTTTTT CASRAATNEKLFF
TRBJ2-5 TRBD2 once TRBV6-2/TRBV6-3 TGTGCCAGCAGTTCAGGGACTAGCGGCGCGAAAGAGACCCAGTACTTC CASSSGTSGAKETQYF
TRBJ1-5 TRBD1 few TRBV7-2 TGTGCCAGCAGCAAGGACAGGGGGATTCAGCCCCAGCATTTT CASSKDRGIQPQHF
TRBJ2-7 NA NA TRBV7-2 TGTGCCAGCAGCTTAGTCTTCCAGACCCCGGCTAGCCCGCGAAGGGAGCAGTACTTC CASSLVFQTPASPRREQYF
TRBJ1-5 NA NA TRBV19 TGTGCCAGTAGCCCCCCGCCGGGTAGCAATCAGCCCCAGCATTTT CASSPPPGSNQPQHF
TRBJ2-5 NA NA TRBV19 TGTGCCAGTAGTATAGAGGGGGGGGCCCAAGAGACCCAGTACTTC CASSIEGGAQETQYF
TRBJ2-5 TRBD1 NA TRBV5-4 TGTGCCAGCAGCGGCGGACAGGGGGCCGAGACCCAGTACTTC CASSGGQGAETQYF
TRBJ2-1 NA NA TRBV9 TGTGCCAGCAGCGAAGTCGGGAGTTCGGCTTACAATGAGCAGTTCTTC CASSEVGSSAYNEQFF
TRBJ1-4 NA once TRBV28 TGTGCAAGTCGGCAGGGGATAAGAGAAAAACTGTTTTTT CASRQGIREKLFF
TRBJ2-7 TRBD1 NA TRBV6-2/TRBV6-3 TGTGCCAGCAGTTACTCGCCAGGGGGCTCTCCCTACGAGCAGTACTTC CASSYSPGGSPYEQYF
TRBJ1-6 TRBD1 NA TRBV15 TGTGCCACCAGCAGGGGGACAGGGCAAAATTCACCCCTCCACTTT CATSRGTGQNSPLHF